Here is one T cell receptor beta chain with its context. This sample stems from a study of blood T cell repertoires in COVID-19. Study-wide background: Researchers got acute and convalescent COVID-19 samples from the United States, Italy and Spain. T cells, B-cell-depleted T cells, or PBMCs supplied cDNA or gDNA.

This table comes from immunoSEQ multiplex PCR, and its TCRdb copy is limited to in-frame clones, with some not included. The sample shows approximately 230,000 clones, around 86% of them seen only once. This clonotype was obtained from a man aged 25 to 40 who had recovered from COVID-19. Sequenced material: peripheral blood.

CDR3 region: CASSLGTGGDEQYF. The CDR3 DNA is TGTGCCAGCAGCTTAGGGACAGGGGGCGACGAGCAGTACTTC. This chain uses TRBV11-2 with TRBJ2-7, with 11 positions matching TRBD1. The CDR3 totals 14 residues. Unmatched junction bases numbered 1, after V lost 1 base and J lost 5 bases. The V gene's germline CDR1 is SGHAT and CDR2 FQNNGV.